This entry concerns a single TCR beta chain. These data are taken from a study of blood T cell repertoires in COVID-19. Study-wide context: Nucleic acid was either cDNA or gDNA, and it came from T cells, B-cell-depleted T cells, or PBMCs.

Authors' analysis steps: Amplification of reference gene primers provided the estimated nucleated cell counts. Produced via immunoSEQ multiplex PCR; TCRdb's table is partial and in-frame only. V and J calls and clone size come straight from that table; D and trimming were deduced from the DNA. This table has roughly 250,000 clones, 87% appearing once. Germline CDR1 reads LGHDT; CDR2 reads YNNKEL (reference sequence). Trimming took 8 bases from V and 2 from J, leaving 18 bases between them. The CDR3 spans 16 residues. Sequencing used peripheral blood. The sequence came from a man in his sixties who had recovered from COVID-19. The chain couples TRBV3-1 (or the pseudogene TRBV3-2) to TRBJ2-2; tentative D call: TRBD2 (5 bases). The CDR3 DNA follows: TGTGCCAGCTCCATTGGGCCAGCGGATAACACCGGGGAGCTGTTTTTT. This gives the protein CASSIGPADNTGELFF.